Listed here are 5 T cell receptor beta chains from one sample, sequenced in a study of blood T cell repertoires in COVID-19. Data came from immunoSEQ multiplex PCR; TCRdb stores just in-frame clones and leaves some out. The sample yields roughly 180,000 clones, roughly 79% seen once. The sample consisted of peripheral blood. The receptors here all came from a woman aged 40 to 50 with COVID-19, enrolled during active disease.

This clone was seen a single time. The rearrangement links TRBV7-2 to TRBJ2-2; D remains unclear. Germline lookup yields CDR1 SGHTA and CDR2 FQGNSA. Between the trimmed V and J ends, which lost 8 bases and 6 bases, there was a span of 13 bases. The CDR3 consists of 13 residues. The CDR3 sequence: CASQALRPGELFF. The CDR3, as DNA: TGTGCCAGCCAGGCTCTTCGACCCGGGGAGCTGTTTTTT. Full variable domain (missing parts from reference TRBV7-2 and TRBJ2-2): GAGVSQSPSNKVTEKGKDVELRCDPISGHTALYWYRQSLGQGLEFLIYFQGNSAPDKSGLPSDRFSAERTGGSVSTLTIQRTQQEDSAVYLCASQALRPGELFFGEGSRLTVL.

In its sample, this clone was seen a few times. The V gene is TRBV7-2, the J gene TRBJ2-3, with D possibly TRBD2 on 6 matching bases. V lost 1 base to trimming and J lost 3 bases, with 8 bases between them. The CDR3 length is 14 residues. CDR1 is SGHTA, CDR2 FQGNSA, per germline. The CDR3 region is CASSLVSGTDTQYF. The DNA for the CDR3 is TGTGCCAGCAGCTTAGTTAGCGGAACAGATACGCAGTATTTT.

The chain recombines TRBV5-5 with TRBJ2-5, with 9 bases that match TRBD2. Germline loops: CDR1 SGHKS, CDR2 YYEKEE (reference sequence). V gave up 2 bases and J gave up 5 bases; unmatched junction bases: 7. CDR3 size: 15 residues. The CDR3 nucleotides are TGTGCCAGCAGCTTTGTGCGGGGGGGCATTGAGACCCAGTACTTC. Amino acids: CASSFVRGGIETQYF.

The V gene is TRBV28, the J gene TRBJ2-7, with a tentative D call TRBD1 (6 bases). The CDR3 runs 16 residues. Germline values: CDR1 MDHEN, CDR2 SYDVKM. Trimming cost V 6 bases and J 5 bases, with 23 bases left between them. The CDR3 nucleotides are TGTGCCAGCAGAAGTTTATCTGGGGGCTCTGGGAACGAGCAGTACTTC. The encoded protein is CASRSLSGGSGNEQYF.

This clone was counted between two and nine times. CDR3 protein: CASTGYRDTQYF. The CDR3 DNA is TGTGCCAGCACCGGGTATCGGGATACGCAGTATTTT. This chain connects TRBV6-5 to TRBJ2-3; unclear D gene. The CDR3 has 12 residues. V dropped 7 bases and J dropped 6 bases, with 11 bases sitting between them. Germline V gene sequence: CDR1 MNHEY, CDR2 SVGAGI.